This is a list of T cell receptor beta chains from one sample in a study of shared clonotypes between healthy human individuals. The assay was immunoSEQ multiplex PCR, and TCRdb's table has in-frame clones only and misses some. The table lists roughly 500,000 clones, around 79% of them singletons. Sequenced material: PBMCs. Every receptor here comes from a woman aged 40-49 years in good health. Some clones in this sample may be carry-over from other donors' samples. Both conserved end residues are part of each CDR3. The D gene is left open where the match is weak. Clone size is given for some rows only: seen once, a few or many times, or a class if the clone is expanded.

TRBV5-1	-	TRBJ1-2	-	TGTGCCAGCAGCTTCTTACAGGGCTATGGCTACACCTTC	CASSFLQGYGYTF
TRBV10-1	-	TRBJ2-1	-	TGCGCCAGCAGTGAGTCGCTAGGAGGGCGATACAATGAGCAGTTCTTC	CASSESLGGRYNEQFF
TRBV11-1	-	TRBJ1-4	-	TGTGCCAGCAGCAACAGGGCGGCTAATGAAAAACTGTTTTTT	CASSNRAANEKLFF
TRBV7-3	TRBD1	TRBJ2-1	-	TGTGCCAGCAGCTCAAATCCCCCCGGGACAGGGAGCATCAATGAGCAGTTCTTC	CASSSNPPGTGSINEQFF
TRBV5-8	-	TRBJ2-7	-	TGTGCCAGCAGCTTGGTTACAGGCCAATACTCCTACGAGCAGTACTTC	CASSLVTGQYSYEQYF
TRBV27	-	TRBJ2-5	-	TGTGCCAGCAGTTCGGGGCTCCGGGACTCCCCGGGTGTGGCCCAGTACTTC	CASSSGLRDSPGVAQYF
TRBV5-4	-	TRBJ2-6	once	TGTGCCAGCAGCCCCGACATTTCTGGGGCCAACGTCCTGACTTTC	CASSPDISGANVLTF
TRBV7-3	TRBD1	TRBJ1-1	-	TGTGCCAGCAGCTTATGGACAGGGGCTAGGACTGAAGCTTTCTTT	CASSLWTGARTEAFF
TRBV2	-	TRBJ1-2	-	TGTGCCAGCAGTGGGGATAGCGAGAGCTACTACACCTTC	CASSGDSESYYTF
TRBV4-1	TRBD2	TRBJ2-3	once	TGCGCCAGCAGACTCCAGGGACTACCAAGCACAGATACGCAGTATTTT	CASRLQGLPSTDTQYF
TRBV27	-	TRBJ2-7	-	TGTGCCAGCAGTTTATCCGCGACACGGGCGATCAGGCAGTACTTC	CASSLSATRAIRQYF
TRBV7-6	TRBD2	TRBJ2-2	-	TGTGCCAGCAGCTTACTAGCGGGAGTGGCCGGGGAGCTGTTTTTT	CASSLLAGVAGELFF
TRBV20-1	-	TRBJ1-2	once	TGCAGTGCTTTAAACTATGGCTACACCTTC	CSALNYGYTF
TRBV29-1	-	TRBJ1-2	-	TGCAGCGTTGGGGACGGTTATGGCTACACCTTC	CSVGDGYGYTF
TRBV11-2	-	TRBJ1-1	-	TGTGCCAGCAGCCGTGGGGGGACGGCCACTGAAGCTTTCTTT	CASSRGGTATEAFF